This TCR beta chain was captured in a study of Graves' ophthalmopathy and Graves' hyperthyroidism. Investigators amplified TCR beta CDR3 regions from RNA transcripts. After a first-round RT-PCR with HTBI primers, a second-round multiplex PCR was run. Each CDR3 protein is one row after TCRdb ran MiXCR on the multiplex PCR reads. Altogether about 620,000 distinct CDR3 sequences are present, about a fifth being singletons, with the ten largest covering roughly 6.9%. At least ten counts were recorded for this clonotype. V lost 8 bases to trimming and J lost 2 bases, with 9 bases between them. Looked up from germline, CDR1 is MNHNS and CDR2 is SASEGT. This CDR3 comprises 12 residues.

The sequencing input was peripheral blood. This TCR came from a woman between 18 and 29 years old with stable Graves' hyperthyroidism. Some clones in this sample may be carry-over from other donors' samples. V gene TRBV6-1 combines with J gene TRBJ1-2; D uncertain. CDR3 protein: CASGLINYGYTF. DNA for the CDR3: TGTGCCAGCGGCCTTATAAACTATGGCTACACCTTC.